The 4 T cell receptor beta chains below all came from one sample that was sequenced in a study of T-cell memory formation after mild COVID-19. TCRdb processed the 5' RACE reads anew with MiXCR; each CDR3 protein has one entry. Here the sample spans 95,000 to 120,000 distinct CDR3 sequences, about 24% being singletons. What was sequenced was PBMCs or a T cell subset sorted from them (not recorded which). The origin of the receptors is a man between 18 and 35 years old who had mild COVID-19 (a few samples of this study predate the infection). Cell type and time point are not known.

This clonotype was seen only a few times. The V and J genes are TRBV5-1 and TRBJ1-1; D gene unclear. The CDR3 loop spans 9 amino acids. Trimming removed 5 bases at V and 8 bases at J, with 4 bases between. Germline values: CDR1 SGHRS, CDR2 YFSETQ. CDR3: CASSPEAFF. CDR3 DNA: TGCGCCAGCAGTCCAGAAGCTTTCTTT.

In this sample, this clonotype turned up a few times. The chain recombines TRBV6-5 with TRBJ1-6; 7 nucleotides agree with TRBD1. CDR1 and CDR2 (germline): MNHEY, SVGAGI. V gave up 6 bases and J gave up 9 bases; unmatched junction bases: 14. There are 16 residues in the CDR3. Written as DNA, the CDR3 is TGTGCCAGCAGCTCCTCCTGGCAGGGGGGACTTTCACCCCTCCACTTT. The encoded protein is CASSSSWQGGLSPLHF.

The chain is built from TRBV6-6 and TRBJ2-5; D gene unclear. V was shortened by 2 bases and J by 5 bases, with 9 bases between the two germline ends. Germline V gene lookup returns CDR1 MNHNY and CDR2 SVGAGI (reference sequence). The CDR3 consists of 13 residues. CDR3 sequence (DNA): TGTGCCAGCAGTTACGACCGGGCGGAGACCCAGTACTTC. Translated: CASSYDRAETQYF.

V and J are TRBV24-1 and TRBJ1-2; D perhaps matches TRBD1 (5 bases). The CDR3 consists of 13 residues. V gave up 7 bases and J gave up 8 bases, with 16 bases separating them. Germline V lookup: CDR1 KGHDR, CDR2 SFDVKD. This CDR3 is CATSERGGVGYTF. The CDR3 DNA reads TGTGCCACCAGCGAGAGAGGAGGGGTCGGCTACACCTTC.